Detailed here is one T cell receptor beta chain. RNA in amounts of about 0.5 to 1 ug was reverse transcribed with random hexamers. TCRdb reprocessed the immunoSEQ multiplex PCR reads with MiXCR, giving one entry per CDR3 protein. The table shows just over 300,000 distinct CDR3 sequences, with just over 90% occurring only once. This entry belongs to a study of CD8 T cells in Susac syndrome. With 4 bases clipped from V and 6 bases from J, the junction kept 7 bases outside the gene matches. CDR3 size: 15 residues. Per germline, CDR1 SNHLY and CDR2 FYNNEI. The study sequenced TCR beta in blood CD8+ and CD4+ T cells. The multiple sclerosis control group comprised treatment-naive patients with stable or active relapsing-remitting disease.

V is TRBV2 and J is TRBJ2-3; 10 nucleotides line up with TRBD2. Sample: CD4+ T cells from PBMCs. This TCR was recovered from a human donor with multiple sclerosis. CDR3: CASSVSGGTLDTQYF. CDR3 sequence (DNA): TGTGCCAGCAGTGTTAGCGGGGGGACGTTGGATACGCAGTATTTT.